The 9 T cell receptor beta chains presented below share a single source sample, sequenced in a study of a mutant IDH1 vaccine in newly diagnosed glioma. Clones were read by immunoSEQ multiplex PCR, and TCRdb kept only the in-frame ones, dropping some. The table lists tens of thousands of clones, about 79% of them singletons. This sample's time point: week 35, safety follow-up. All doses held 300 ug of mutant IDH1 20-mer peptide, with topical imiquimod. Antigens of these TCRs are unknown. The sample was PBMCs, taken from a glioma patient whose treatment included an IDH1 peptide vaccine. Receptor source: a man in his forties or fifties with glioma.

This chain links TRBV4-2 with TRBJ1-2, with 7 positions matching TRBD1. The CDR3 is made up of 16 amino acids. CDR1 is LGHNA and CDR2 is YNFKEQ in the germline V gene. The ends lost 0 bases at V and 4 bases at J; junction bases unmatched: 8. The DNA of the CDR3 is TGTGCCAGCAGCCAAGATGTGGATGCAGGGGGCTATGGCTACACCTTC. It codes for CASSQDVDAGGYGYTF.

V usage is TRBV6-6 and J usage is TRBJ1-1, with D maybe TRBD1 (5 bases). Trimming pared 2 bases from V and 4 bases from J, leaving 14 bases between. This CDR3 spans 15 amino acids. Germline assignment: CDR1 MNHNY and CDR2 SVGAGI (reference sequence). CDR3 nucleotides: TGTGCCAGCAGTTACCAGCAGGGAGAACGCACTGAAGCTTTCTTT. It codes for CASSYQQGERTEAFF.

The CDR3 DNA reads TGCGCCAGCAGCCCAACAGCCCTTACAGGGGGCGCGTACAATGAGCAGTTCTTC. Translated: CASSPTALTGGAYNEQFF. The chain employs TRBV4-1 and TRBJ2-1; 9 positions match TRBD1. The ends lost 4 bases at V and 4 bases at J; junction bases unmatched: 14. CDR1 is MGHRA, CDR2 YSYEKL, per germline. The CDR3 is 18 amino acids.

The chain employs TRBV12-5 and TRBJ1-5, with D unclear. This CDR3 has 12 amino acids. Germline loops: CDR1 LGHNT, CDR2 FRNRAP. Trimming took off 4 bases at V and 9 bases at J, with 10 bases between the two ends. The DNA for the CDR3 is TGTGCTAGTGGTTCCGTCGATTTGCCCCAGCATTTT. This codes for CASGSVDLPQHF.

V usage is TRBV2 and J usage is TRBJ2-4; D unresolved. V lost 4 bases and J 0 bases, leaving 7 bases between the germline ends. The CDR3 runs 14 residues. Germline V gives CDR1 SNHLY, CDR2 FYNNEI. CDR3: CASSAVLAKNIQYF. The CDR3 DNA follows: TGTGCCAGCAGTGCGGTTCTAGCCAAAAACATTCAGTACTTC.

The V and J genes are TRBV7-8 and TRBJ2-7; no reliable D call. Germline V gene sequence: CDR1 SGHVS, CDR2 FQNEAQ. CDR3 length: 16 residues. V lost 2 bases and J 0 bases, leaving 14 bases between the germline ends. The chain's CDR3 is CASSLLSPGDSYEQYF. The CDR3 region has the DNA TGTGCCAGCAGCTTATTATCCCCAGGAGACTCCTACGAGCAGTACTTC.

J is TRBJ2-1 and V is TRBV6-1; 14 bases match TRBD2. V was clipped by 3 bases and J by 8 bases; unmatched bases: 3. The CDR3 totals 15 residues. From germline, CDR1 is MNHNS and CDR2 SASEGT. The CDR3 coding sequence is TGTGCCAGCAGTGACGGGACTAGCGGGAGCGATGAGCAGTTCTTC. It encodes CASSDGTSGSDEQFF.

There are a few counts of this clone. This sequence joins TRBV30 and TRBJ1-1, with D perhaps matching TRBD1 (5 bases). Germline V gene sequence: CDR1 GTSNPN, CDR2 SVGIG (reference sequence). This CDR3 is built from 13 residues. The V gene lost 3 bases and the J gene lost 7 bases, with 15 bases spanning the gap. The DNA for the CDR3 is TGTGCCTGGAGCGGGATTGGGGGGATTGAAGCTTTCTTT. This sequence encodes CAWSGIGGIEAFF.

The J gene is TRBJ2-5, the V gene TRBV5-1; no reliable D call. Germline CDR1 SGHRS, CDR2 YFSETQ. V was pared by 0 bases and J by 5 bases, with 5 bases between. CDR3 length: 12 residues. The CDR3: CASSLVGETQYF. The CDR3 coding sequence is TGCGCCAGCAGCTTGGTAGGGGAGACCCAGTACTTC. Filled out from reference TRBV5-1 and TRBJ2-5, the complete variable domain reads KAGVTQTPRYLIKTRGQQVTLSCSPISGHRSVSWYQQTPGQGLQFLFEYFSETQRNKGNFPGRFSGRQFSNSRSEMNVSTLELGDSALYLCASSLVGETQYFGPGTRLLVL.